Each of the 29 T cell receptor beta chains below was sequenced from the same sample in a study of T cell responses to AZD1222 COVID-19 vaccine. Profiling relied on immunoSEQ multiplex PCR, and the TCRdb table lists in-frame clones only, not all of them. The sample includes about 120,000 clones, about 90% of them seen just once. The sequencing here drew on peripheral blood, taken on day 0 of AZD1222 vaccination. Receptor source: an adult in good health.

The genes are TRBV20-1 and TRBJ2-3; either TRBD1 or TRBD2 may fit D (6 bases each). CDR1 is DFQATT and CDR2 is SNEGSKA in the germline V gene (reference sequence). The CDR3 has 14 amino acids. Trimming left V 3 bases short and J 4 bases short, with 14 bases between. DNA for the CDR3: TGCAGTGCTAGTAGGGGGGCTTCGGCAGATACGCAGTATTTT. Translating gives CSASRGASADTQYF.

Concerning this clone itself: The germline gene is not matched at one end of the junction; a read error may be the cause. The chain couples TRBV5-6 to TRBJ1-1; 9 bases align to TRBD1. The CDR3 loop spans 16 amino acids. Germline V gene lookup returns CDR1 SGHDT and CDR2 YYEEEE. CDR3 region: CASSLGQGGKNAEAFF. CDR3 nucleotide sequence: TGTGCCAGCAGCTTGGGACAGGGGGGTAAGAACGCTGAAGCTTTCTTT. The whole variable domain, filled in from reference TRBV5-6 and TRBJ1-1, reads DAGVTQSPTHLIKTRGQQVTLRCSPKSGHDTVSWYQQALGQGPQFIFQYYEEEERQRGNFPDRFSGHQFPNYSSELNVNALLLGDSALYLCASSLGQGGKNAEAFFGQGTRLTVV.

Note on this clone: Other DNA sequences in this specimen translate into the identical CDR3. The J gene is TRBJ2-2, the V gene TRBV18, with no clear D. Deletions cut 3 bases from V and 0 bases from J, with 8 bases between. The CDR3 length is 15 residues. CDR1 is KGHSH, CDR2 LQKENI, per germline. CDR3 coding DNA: TGTGCCAGCTCACCGGGCCTAGCGAACACCGGGGAGCTGTTTTTT. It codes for CASSPGLANTGELFF.

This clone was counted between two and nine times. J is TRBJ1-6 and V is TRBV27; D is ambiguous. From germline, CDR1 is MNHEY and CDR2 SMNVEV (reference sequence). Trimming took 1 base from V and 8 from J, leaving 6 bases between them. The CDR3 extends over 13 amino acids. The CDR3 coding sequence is TGTGCCAGCAGTTTATGGGTCGATTCACCCCTCCACTTT. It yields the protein CASSLWVDSPLHF.

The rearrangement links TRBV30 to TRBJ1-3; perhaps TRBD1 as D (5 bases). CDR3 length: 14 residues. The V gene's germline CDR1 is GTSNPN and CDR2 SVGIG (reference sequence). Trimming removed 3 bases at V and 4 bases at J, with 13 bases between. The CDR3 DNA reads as TGTGCCTGGAGGGACGCGGGACTCGGAAACACCATATATTTT. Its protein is CAWRDAGLGNTIYF.

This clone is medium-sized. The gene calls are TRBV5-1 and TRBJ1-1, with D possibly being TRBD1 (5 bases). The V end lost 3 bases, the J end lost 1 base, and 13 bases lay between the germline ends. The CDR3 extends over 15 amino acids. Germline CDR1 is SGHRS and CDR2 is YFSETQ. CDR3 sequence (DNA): TGCGCCAGCAGCTGGGGCGGACTGCAGAACACTGAAGCTTTCTTT. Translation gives CASSWGGLQNTEAFF.

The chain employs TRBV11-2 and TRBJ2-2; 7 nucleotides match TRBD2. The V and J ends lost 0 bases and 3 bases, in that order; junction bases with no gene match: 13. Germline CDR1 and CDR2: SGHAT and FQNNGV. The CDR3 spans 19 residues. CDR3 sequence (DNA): TGTGCCAGCAGCTTAGACCTCTTTTCCGGGACTAAGGACACCGGGGAGCTGTTTTTT. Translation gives CASSLDLFSGTKDTGELFF.

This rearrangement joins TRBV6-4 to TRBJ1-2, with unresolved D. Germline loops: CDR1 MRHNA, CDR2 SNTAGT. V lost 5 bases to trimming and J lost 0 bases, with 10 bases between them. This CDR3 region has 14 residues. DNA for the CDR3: TGTGCCAGCAGTCGAGACGGCGCTAACTATGGCTACACCTTC. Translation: CASSRDGANYGYTF.

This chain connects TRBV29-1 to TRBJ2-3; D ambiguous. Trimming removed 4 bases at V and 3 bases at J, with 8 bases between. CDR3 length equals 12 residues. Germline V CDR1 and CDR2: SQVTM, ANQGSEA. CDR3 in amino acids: CSVAVGTDTQYF. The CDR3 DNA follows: TGCAGCGTTGCGGTGGGGACAGATACGCAGTATTTT.

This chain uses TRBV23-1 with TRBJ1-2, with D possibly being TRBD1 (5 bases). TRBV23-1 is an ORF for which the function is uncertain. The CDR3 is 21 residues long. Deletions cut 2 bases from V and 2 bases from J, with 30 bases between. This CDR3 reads CASSQGGWRERGKEQNYGYTF. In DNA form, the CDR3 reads TGCGCCAGCAGTCAAGGGGGGTGGCGTGAGAGGGGTAAGGAACAAAACTATGGCTACACCTTC.

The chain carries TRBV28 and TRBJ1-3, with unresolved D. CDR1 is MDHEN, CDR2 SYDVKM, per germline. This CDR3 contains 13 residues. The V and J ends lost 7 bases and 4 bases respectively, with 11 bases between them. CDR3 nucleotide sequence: TGTGCCAGCACCTACGTGGTGGGAAACACCATATATTTT. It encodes CASTYVVGNTIYF. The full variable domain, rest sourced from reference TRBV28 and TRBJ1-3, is DVKVTQSSRYLVKRTGEKVFLECVQDMDHENMFWYRQDPGLGLRLIYFSYDVKMKEKGDIPEGYSVSREKKERFSLILESASTNQTSMYLCASTYVVGNTIYFGEGSWLTVV.

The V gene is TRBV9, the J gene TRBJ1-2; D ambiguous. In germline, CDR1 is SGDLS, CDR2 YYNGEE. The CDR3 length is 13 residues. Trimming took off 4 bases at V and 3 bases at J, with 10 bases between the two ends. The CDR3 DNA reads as TGTGCCAGCAGCTCTCGGGTGGACTATGGCTACACCTTC. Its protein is CASSSRVDYGYTF. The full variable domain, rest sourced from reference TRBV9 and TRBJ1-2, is DSGVTQTPKHLITATGQRVTLRCSPRSGDLSVYWYQQSLDQGLQFLIQYYNGEERAKGNILERFSAQQFPDLHSELNLSSLELGDSALYFCASSSRVDYGYTFGSGTRLTVV.

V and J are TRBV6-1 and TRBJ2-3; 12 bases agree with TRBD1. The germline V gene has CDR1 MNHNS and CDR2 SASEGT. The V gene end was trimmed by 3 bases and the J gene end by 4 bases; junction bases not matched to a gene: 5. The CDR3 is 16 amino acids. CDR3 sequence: CASSDPGTGGPDTQYF. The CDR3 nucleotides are TGTGCCAGCAGTGATCCCGGGACAGGGGGCCCAGATACGCAGTATTTT.

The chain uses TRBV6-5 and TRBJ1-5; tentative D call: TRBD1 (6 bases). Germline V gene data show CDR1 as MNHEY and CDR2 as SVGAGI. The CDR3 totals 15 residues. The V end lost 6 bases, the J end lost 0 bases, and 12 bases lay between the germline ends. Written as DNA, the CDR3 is TGTGCCAGCAGATACGACAGGTTTAGCAATCAGCCCCAGCATTTT. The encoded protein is CASRYDRFSNQPQHF.

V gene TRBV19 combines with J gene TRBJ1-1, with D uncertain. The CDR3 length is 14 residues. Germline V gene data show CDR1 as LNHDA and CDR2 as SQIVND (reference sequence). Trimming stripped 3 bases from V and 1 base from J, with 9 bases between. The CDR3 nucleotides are TGTGCCAGTAGTATCGCCACAAAGAACACTGAAGCTTTCTTT. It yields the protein CASSIATKNTEAFF.

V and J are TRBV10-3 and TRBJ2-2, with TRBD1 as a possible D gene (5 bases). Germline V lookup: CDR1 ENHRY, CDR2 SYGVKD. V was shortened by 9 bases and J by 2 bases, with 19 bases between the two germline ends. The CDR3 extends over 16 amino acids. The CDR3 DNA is TGTGCCATTCGGAAGACAGACTCATTCAACACCGGGGAGCTGTTTTTT. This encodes CAIRKTDSFNTGELFF.

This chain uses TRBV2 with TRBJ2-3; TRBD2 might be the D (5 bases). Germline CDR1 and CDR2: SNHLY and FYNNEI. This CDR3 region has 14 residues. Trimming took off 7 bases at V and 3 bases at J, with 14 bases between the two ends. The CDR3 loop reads CASTGVGGTDTQYF. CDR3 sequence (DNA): TGTGCCAGCACCGGGGTGGGCGGGACAGATACGCAGTATTTT.

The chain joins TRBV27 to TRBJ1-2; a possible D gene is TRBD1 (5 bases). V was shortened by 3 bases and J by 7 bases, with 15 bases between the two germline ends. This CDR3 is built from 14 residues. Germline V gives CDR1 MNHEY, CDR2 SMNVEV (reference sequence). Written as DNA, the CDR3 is TGTGCCAGCAGTTTCAGGCAGGGCTTGAGTGGCTACACCTTC. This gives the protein CASSFRQGLSGYTF.

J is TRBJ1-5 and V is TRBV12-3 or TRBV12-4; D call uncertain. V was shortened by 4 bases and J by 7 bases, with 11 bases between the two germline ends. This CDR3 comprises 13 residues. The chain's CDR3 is CASSSKPLQPQHF. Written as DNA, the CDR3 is TGTGCCAGCAGTTCTAAGCCCTTGCAGCCCCAGCATTTT.

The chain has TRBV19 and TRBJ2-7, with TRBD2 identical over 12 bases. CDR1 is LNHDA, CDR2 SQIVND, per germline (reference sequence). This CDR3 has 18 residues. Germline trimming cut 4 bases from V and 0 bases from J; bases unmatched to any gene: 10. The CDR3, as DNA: TGTGCCAGTAGTAAACTAGCGGGAGGTGAGCGAGGCTCCTACGAGCAGTACTTC. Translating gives CASSKLAGGERGSYEQYF.

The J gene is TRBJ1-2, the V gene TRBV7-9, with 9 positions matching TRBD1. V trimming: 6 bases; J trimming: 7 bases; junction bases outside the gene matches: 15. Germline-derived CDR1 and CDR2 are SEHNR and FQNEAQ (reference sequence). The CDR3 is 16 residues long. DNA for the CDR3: TGTGCCAGCAGTCCCTGGGAACAGGGGGCAGGCGGTGGCTACACCTTC. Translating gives CASSPWEQGAGGGYTF.

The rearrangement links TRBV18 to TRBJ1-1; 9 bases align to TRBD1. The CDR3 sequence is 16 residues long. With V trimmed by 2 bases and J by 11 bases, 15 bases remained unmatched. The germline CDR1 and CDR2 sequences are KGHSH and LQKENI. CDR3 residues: CASSPMVLDRGKEAFF. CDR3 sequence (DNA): TGTGCCAGCTCACCAATGGTTCTTGACAGGGGGAAGGAGGCTTTCTTT. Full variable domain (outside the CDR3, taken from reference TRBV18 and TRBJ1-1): NAGVMQNPRHLVRRRGQEARLRCSPMKGHSHVYWYRQLPEEGLKFMVYLQKENIIDESGMPKERFSAEFPKEGPSILRIQQVVRGDSAAYFCASSPMVLDRGKEAFFGQGTRLTVV.

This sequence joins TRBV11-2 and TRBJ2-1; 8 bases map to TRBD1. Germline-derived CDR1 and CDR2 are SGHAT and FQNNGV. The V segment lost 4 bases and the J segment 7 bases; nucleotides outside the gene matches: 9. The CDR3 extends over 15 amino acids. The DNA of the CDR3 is TGTGCCAGCAGCTCAAGACAGGGGACGAGGAATGAGCAGTTCTTC. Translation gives CASSSRQGTRNEQFF.

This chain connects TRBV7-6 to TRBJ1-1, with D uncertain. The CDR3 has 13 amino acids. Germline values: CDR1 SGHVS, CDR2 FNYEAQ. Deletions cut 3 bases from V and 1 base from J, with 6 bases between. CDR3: CASSFEGNTEAFF. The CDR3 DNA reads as TGTGCCAGCAGCTTTGAAGGGAACACTGAAGCTTTCTTT.

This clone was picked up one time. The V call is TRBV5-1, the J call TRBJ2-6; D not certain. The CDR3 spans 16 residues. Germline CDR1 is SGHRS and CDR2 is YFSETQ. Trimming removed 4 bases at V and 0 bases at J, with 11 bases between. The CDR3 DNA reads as TGCGCCAGCAGCCGCTTAACCCACTCTGGGGCCAACGTCCTGACTTTC. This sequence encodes CASSRLTHSGANVLTF.

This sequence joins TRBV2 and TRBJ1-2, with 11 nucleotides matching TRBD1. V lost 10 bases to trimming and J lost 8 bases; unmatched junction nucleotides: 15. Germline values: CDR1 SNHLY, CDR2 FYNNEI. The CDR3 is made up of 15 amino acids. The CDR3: CATVYPGQGAGGYTF. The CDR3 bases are TGTGCCACAGTATATCCAGGACAGGGGGCGGGCGGCTACACCTTC.

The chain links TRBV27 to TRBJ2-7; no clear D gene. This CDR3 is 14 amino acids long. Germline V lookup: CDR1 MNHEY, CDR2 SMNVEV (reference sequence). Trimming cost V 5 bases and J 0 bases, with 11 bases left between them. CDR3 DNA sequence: TGTGCCAGCAGTCTAGGGATCAGCTCCTACGAGCAGTACTTC. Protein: CASSLGISSYEQYF.

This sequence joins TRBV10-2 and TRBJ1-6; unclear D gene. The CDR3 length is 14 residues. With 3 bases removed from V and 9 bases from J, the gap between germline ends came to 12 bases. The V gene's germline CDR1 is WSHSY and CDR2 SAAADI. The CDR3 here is CASSDWVLASPLHF. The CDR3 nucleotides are TGCGCCAGCAGTGATTGGGTCTTGGCTTCACCCCTCCACTTT.

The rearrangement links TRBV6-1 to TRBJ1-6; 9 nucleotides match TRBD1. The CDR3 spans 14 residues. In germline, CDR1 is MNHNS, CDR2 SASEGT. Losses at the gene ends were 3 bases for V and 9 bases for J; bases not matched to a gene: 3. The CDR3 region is CASSEGTGFSPLHF. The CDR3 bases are TGTGCCAGCAGTGAGGGGACAGGGTTTTCACCCCTCCACTTT.